The 21 T cell receptor beta chains in this list originate from one sample, sequenced in a study of tumor-infiltrating lymphocytes in primary liver carcinoma. Making TCR beta cDNA involved approximately 510 ng total RNA and a constant-region primer. Modified slightly, ARM-PCR produced TCR beta libraries over three nested multiplex PCR rounds. A C-beta reverse primer was combined with TRBV1-TRBV30 forward primers in the first two PCR rounds, and each round had approximately 9 cycles. MiXCR, run by TCRdb on the multiplex PCR reads, gives a single entry per CDR3 protein. The sample includes fewer than 50,000 distinct CDR3 sequences, around 75% seen only once; the top ten take over 30%. Between roughly 17 and 33 mg of unsorted bulk tissue served as the source from which RNA and DNA were co-extracted. Source material: tumor-adjacent normal liver tissue. The receptors were gathered from a woman in her twenties or thirties with primary liver carcinoma and hepatitis B virus infection.

This clonotype was seen a single time. V gene TRBV11-2 combines with J gene TRBJ2-1, with D unresolved. The CDR3 length is 12 residues. Trimming left V 5 bases short and J 7 bases short, with 9 bases between. Germline CDR1 SGHAT, CDR2 FQNNGV. CDR3 bases: TGTGCCAGCAGCGTGGAAAGTAATGAGCAGTTCTTC. The encoded protein is CASSVESNEQFF.

The rearrangement joins TRBV5-5 to TRBJ2-1; D ambiguous. The CDR3 is 11 residues long. In germline, CDR1 is SGHKS, CDR2 YYEKEE (reference sequence). Between the trimmed V and J ends, which lost 5 bases and 12 bases, there was a span of 12 bases. The CDR3 sequence: CASSLLYGQFF. CDR3 DNA: TGTGCCAGCAGTTTGTTGTATGGGCAGTTCTTC.

About this clonotype: The junction departs from the called germline gene at one end, perhaps through a read error. The gene calls are TRBV4-2 and TRBJ2-7; 8 bases are a match to TRBD1. CDR3 length: 16 residues. The V gene's germline CDR1 is LGHNA and CDR2 YNFKEQ. The CDR3 is CASSQDSGQEGDEQYF. The DNA of the CDR3 is TGTGCGAGCAGCCAAGATTCGGGACAGGAGGGGGACGAGCAGTACTTC.

The gene calls are TRBV5-6 and TRBJ1-1; no definite D call. Germline-derived CDR1 and CDR2 are SGHDT and YYEEEE. The CDR3 is 12 amino acids. The germline V and J ends were trimmed by 7 bases and 3 bases, with 10 bases remaining between them. The CDR3 DNA reads TGTGCCAGCGGGCGTGAGGACACTGAAGCTTTCTTT. Translated: CASGREDTEAFF.

Concerning this clonotype: At one boundary the junction diverges from the germline segment, which might be a read error. V is TRBV5-6 and J is TRBJ2-5, with a tentative D call TRBD1 (6 bases). The CDR3 sequence is 17 residues long. CDR1 is SGHDT and CDR2 is YYEEEE in the germline V gene. The CDR3 region has the DNA TGTGCCAGCAGCTACAGGGTCACGGGCGGCCCTCATGAGATCCAGTACTTC. Translation gives CASSYRVTGGPHEIQYF.

Comment on this clonotype: The conserved phenylalanine or tryptophan is not found at the CDR3 terminus, so this likely reflects a read error. This rearrangement joins TRBV11-2 to TRBJ2-5; D is possibly TRBD1 or TRBD2 (6 bases each). The CDR3 consists of 16 residues. Germline V gene data show CDR1 as SGHAT and CDR2 as FQNNGV. CDR3 residues: CASSTRTGGAKETQYS. The CDR3 bases are TGTGCCAGCAGCACAAGAACCGGGGGCGCGAAAGAGACACAGTACTCC.

The genes are TRBV4-3 and TRBJ2-2; D perhaps matches TRBD2 (5 bases). Per the germline V gene, CDR1 is LGHNA and CDR2 is YSLEER. The CDR3 is 13 amino acids. CDR3 coding DNA: TGCGTCAGTAGCTTGATGGGAGCCGGGGAGCTGTTTTTT. As protein: CVSSLMGAGELFF.

Concerning this clonotype: Since the CDR3 does not end with the conserved phenylalanine or tryptophan, this likely comes from a read error. The DNA is omitted, as the CDR3 cannot be located on it reliably, and the CDR3 follows TCRdb's listing. The rearrangement joins TRBV11-2 to TRBJ1-3. Germline V lookup: CDR1 SGHAT, CDR2 FQNNGV. The CDR3 comprises 11 residues, both ends counted. The CDR3 reads CASSPETALYY.

This clonotype was detected once. Here the CDR3 omits its conserved ending phenylalanine or tryptophan, so a read error is the likely source. This chain joins TRBV11-2 and TRBJ1-1; a possible D gene is TRBD1 (5 bases). The V gene's germline CDR1 is SGHAT and CDR2 FQNNGV. The CDR3 totals 14 residues. Trimming removed 0 bases from V and 8 bases from J, with 13 bases in between. CDR3 protein: CASSLDRGRIEAFL. The CDR3 DNA follows: TGTGCCAGCAGCTTAGATAGGGGTCGGATCGAAGCTTTCCTT.

Concerning this clonotype: The junction differs from germline at one of its ends, possibly a read error. The chain recombines TRBV11-1 with TRBJ1-1; no firm D call. The CDR3 length is 13 residues. Per germline, CDR1 SGHAT and CDR2 FQDESV (reference sequence). In nucleotides, the CDR3 is TGTGCCAGCAGCCAGACTGACTCGTCTGAAGCTCTTTTT. Translated, it gives CASSQTDSSEALF.

This chain joins TRBV4-1 and TRBJ2-1; 13 bases align to TRBD2. Germline V gives CDR1 MGHRA, CDR2 YSYEKL. The CDR3 is made up of 19 amino acids. V trimming: 2 bases; J trimming: 13 bases; junction bases outside the gene matches: 20. The chain's CDR3 is CASSQLNPSTSGRVLQQFF. The CDR3 DNA reads TGCGCCAGCAGCCAATTAAACCCCTCCACTAGCGGGAGGGTCCTTCAACAGTTCTTC.

The V gene is TRBV10-2, the J gene TRBJ2-3, with D possibly being TRBD2 (6 bases). V was trimmed by 8 bases and J by 12 bases, leaving 18 bases between them. This CDR3 region has 12 residues. The germline CDR1 and CDR2 sequences are WSHSY and SAAADI. The CDR3 sequence is CASSPGVGTQYF. The CDR3 nucleotides are TGCGCCAGCTCTCCGGGAGTGGGTACACAGTATTTT.

This rearrangement joins TRBV24-1 to TRBJ1-4; 8 bases agree with TRBD1. Unmatched junction bases numbered 10, after V lost 6 bases and J lost 5 bases. Germline values: CDR1 KGHDR, CDR2 SFDVKD. This CDR3 is 16 amino acids long. CDR3 DNA sequence: TGTGCCACCAGTCATTCTAAAACAGGGGGGAATGAAAAACTGTTTTTT. It specifies CATSHSKTGGNEKLFF.

This clonotype was seen only once. The V call is TRBV6-5, the J call TRBJ2-3; TRBD1 or TRBD2 may be the D gene (6 bases each). This CDR3 is 15 amino acids long. CDR1 and CDR2 from the germline V gene are MNHEY and SVGAGI. The CDR3 DNA sequence: TGTGTCAACAGTTACTCGGGGGCAGGGTCTGATACGCAGTATTTT. Protein sequence: CVNSYSGAGSDTQYF.

With respect to this clonotype: Given the absence of the conserved phenylalanine or tryptophan at the CDR3 end, a read error is likely. The chain joins TRBV5-6 to TRBJ1-1; D is undetermined. The CDR3 is 15 residues long. Trimming took off 3 bases at V and 0 bases at J, with 12 bases between the two ends. Germline V gene lookup returns CDR1 SGHDT and CDR2 YYEEEE. CDR3 sequence reads: CASSWRYRLNTEAFI. The DNA of the CDR3 is TGTGCCAGCAGCTGGAGGTACAGACTGAACACTGAAGCTTTCATT.

A remark on this clonotype: A junction end diverges from the germline sequence, so it may reflect a read error. The chain recombines TRBV7-9 with TRBJ2-7; 7 bases agree with TRBD2. Germline-derived CDR1 and CDR2 are SEHNR and FQNEAQ (reference sequence). This CDR3 region has 14 residues. The CDR3 sequence: CASSSGGLSNEQCF. CDR3 DNA: TGTGCCAGCAGCTCGGGAGGCCTCTCCAACGAACAGTGCTTC.

In regard to this clonotype: Compared with germline, one end of the junction differs, possibly owing to a read error. V usage is TRBV12-3 or TRBV12-4 and J usage is TRBJ2-2; tentative D call: TRBD2 (6 bases). The CDR3 is 14 amino acids. The CDR3, as DNA: TGTACCAGCAGTTTAGCGGAGGTCTCCGGGGTGCTGTTTTTT. Amino acid sequence: CTSSLAEVSGVLFF.

This clonotype was observed at least ten times. The V gene is TRBV6-2 or TRBV6-3, the J gene TRBJ2-7; 8 bases map to TRBD2. CDR3 length: 15 residues. Trimming cost V 6 bases and J 0 bases; bases outside gene matches: 7. Germline-derived CDR1 and CDR2 are MNHEY and SVGEGT. The CDR3 here is CASSRGGSASYEQYF. Here the CDR3 DNA reads TGTGCCAGCAGCCGGGGGGGCTCTGCCTCCTACGAGCAGTACTTC.

As to this clonotype: One end of the junction fails to match germline, which may point to a read error. This rearrangement joins TRBV6-5 to TRBJ2-3, with 8 bases identical to TRBD1. This CDR3 comprises 15 residues. Germline lookup yields CDR1 MNHEY and CDR2 SVGAGI. CDR3 sequence (DNA): TGTGCCAGCACTAACGGGGGACAGGTCACAGATACGCAGTACTTT. Translating gives CASTNGGQVTDTQYF.

On this clonotype: A read error may account for a junction end that differs from germline. The chain links TRBV29-1 to TRBJ2-7; D is possibly TRBD1 (6 bases). The V gene's germline CDR1 is SQVTM and CDR2 ANQGSEA. The CDR3 covers 13 residues. The CDR3 DNA sequence: TGCAACGTTTCAACAGGGCGGCGCTACGAGCAGTACTTC. This encodes CNVSTGRRYEQYF.

Turning to this clonotype: Mismatch with germline at one junction end may stem from a read error. This chain connects TRBV14 to TRBJ1-1; D gene uncertain. Germline CDR1 is SGHDN and CDR2 is FVKESK. The length of the CDR3 is 12 residues. DNA for the CDR3: TGTGCCAGCAACCAATCTGGGAGTGTGGCTTTCTTC. Amino acid sequence: CASNQSGSVAFF.